These T cell receptor beta chains were read from a single sample in a study of CD8 T cells in ankylosing spondylitis. TCRdb re-called the 5' RACE reads through MiXCR, storing one row per CDR3 protein. This sample has under 400,000 distinct CDR3 sequences, with approximately 10% found just once. Sequenced sample: blood, either unsorted or a sorted T cell fraction (not recorded which). These TCRs come from a female donor with ankylosing spondylitis or in good health (not recorded which). The CDR3 runs from the conserved cysteine through the conserved F or W. The D gene is left open where the match is weak. Clone size is stated in some rows and not others, as once, few, many or a class when expanded.

d_call	clone_size	v_call	j_call	cdr3_aa	cdr3_nt
NA	many	TRBV5-1	TRBJ1-6	CASSLAGGGQRNSPLHF	TGCGCCAGCAGCTTGGCCGGAGGGGGGCAACGGAATTCACCCCTCCACTTT
NA	few	TRBV7-3	TRBJ2-1	CASSKGPAIEFVEQFF	TGTGCCAGCAGCAAAGGTCCGGCCATCGAGTTCGTAGAGCAGTTCTTC
TRBD1	many	TRBV20-1	TRBJ1-1	CSARQGAGDGEAFF	TGCAGTGCTAGACAGGGGGCAGGGGACGGAGAAGCTTTCTTT
TRBD2	many	TRBV4-2	TRBJ2-1	CASSPSASGVYEQFF	TGTGCCAGCAGCCCTTCTGCTAGCGGGGTTTATGAGCAGTTCTTC
NA	many	TRBV5-1	TRBJ2-5	CASSLVAGATSGETQYF	TGCGCCAGCAGCTTGGTGGCAGGGGCTACCTCAGGAGAGACCCAGTACTTC
TRBD1	NA	TRBV6-2/TRBV6-3	TRBJ2-1	CASSYKDQGAGYEQFF	TGTGCCAGCAGTTACAAAGACCAGGGGGCTGGCTATGAGCAGTTCTTC
TRBD1	NA	TRBV7-9	TRBJ1-2	CASSLSRGRRDYGYTF	TGTGCCAGCAGCCTTTCCAGGGGGCGCAGGGACTATGGCTACACCTTC
NA	many	TRBV20-1	TRBJ1-2	CSAKEGVNYGYTF	TGCAGTGCCAAAGAGGGGGTAAACTATGGCTACACCTTC
NA	few	TRBV29-1	TRBJ1-5	CSAAGGRDQPQHF	TGCAGCGCCGCCGGAGGACGGGATCAGCCCCAGCATTTT
NA	few	TRBV7-9	TRBJ2-5	CASSPDPARETQYF	TGTGCCAGCAGTCCGGATCCGGCAAGAGAGACCCAGTACTTC
NA	many	TRBV12-3/TRBV12-4	TRBJ1-2	CASSLAGGPYGYTF	TGTGCCAGCAGTTTAGCGGGGGGGCCCTATGGCTACACCTTC
TRBD1	NA	TRBV10-3	TRBJ1-2	CAIRGGTVYGYTF	TGTGCCATCAGAGGGGGCACAGTCTATGGCTACACCTTC
NA	many	TRBV24-1	TRBJ1-2	CATQLRGRYGYTF	TGTGCCACTCAACTCCGGGGTCGATATGGCTACACCTTC
TRBD2	many	TRBV20-1	TRBJ2-2	CSASPIGGGRNTGELFF	TGCAGTGCTAGCCCCATTGGCGGCGGGAGGAACACCGGGGAGCTGTTTTTT
NA	NA	TRBV7-2	TRBJ2-7	CASRPPGTSNYEQYF	TGTGCCAGCAGACCCCCCGGGACATCAAACTACGAGCAGTACTTC
NA	many	TRBV7-2	TRBJ2-1	CASSLGAGQLYNEQFF	TGTGCCAGCAGCTTGGGAGCGGGACAACTATACAATGAGCAGTTCTTC
TRBD1	many	TRBV29-1	TRBJ1-2	CSVMDRGNYGYTF	TGCAGCGTTATGGACAGGGGAAACTATGGCTACACCTTC
NA	few	TRBV11-2	TRBJ2-7	CASSFENRDRLYEQYF	TGTGCCAGCAGCTTTGAAAACCGGGACCGCCTCTACGAGCAGTACTTC
TRBD1	few	TRBV7-9	TRBJ2-1	CASSIRQGVYYNEQFF	TGTGCCAGCAGCATACGACAGGGGGTCTACTACAATGAGCAGTTCTTC
NA	few	TRBV12-3/TRBV12-4	TRBJ2-2	CASSLARGGGTGELFF	TGTGCCAGCAGTTTAGCGAGGGGCGGCGGCACCGGGGAGCTGTTTTTT
NA	once	TRBV10-3	TRBJ1-1	CAISESQGRRDTEAFF	TGTGCCATCAGTGAGTCCCAGGGTCGGAGGGACACTGAAGCTTTCTTT
NA	many	TRBV28	TRBJ2-3	CASSLEGNGLDTQYF	TGTGCCAGCAGTTTGGAGGGGAACGGTTTAGATACGCAGTATTTT
TRBD2	many	TRBV28	TRBJ2-1	CASTPGGSSYNEQFF	TGTGCCAGCACCCCGGGGGGTAGTTCCTACAATGAGCAGTTCTTC
NA	NA	TRBV12-3/TRBV12-4	TRBJ2-5	CASSSPSEGWGETQYF	TGTGCCAGCAGTTCCCCCTCCGAGGGATGGGGAGAGACCCAGTACTTC
TRBD2	many	TRBV12-3/TRBV12-4	TRBJ2-3	CASSTSGAPGSYF	TGTGCCAGCAGTACGAGCGGGGCCCCAGGCAGCTATTTT
NA	few	TRBV28	TRBJ2-7	CASSPRDLITYEQYF	TGTGCCAGCAGTCCCAGGGACCTAATCACCTACGAGCAGTACTTC
NA	NA	TRBV18	TRBJ1-2	CASSPPGGGYTF	TGTGCCAGCTCACCGCCGGGGGGTGGCTACACCTTC
TRBD2	few	TRBV3-1	TRBJ2-1	CASGNRAGGYNEQFF	TGTGCCAGCGGGAACCGAGCGGGGGGGTACAATGAGCAGTTCTTC
TRBD1	NA	TRBV4-1	TRBJ2-4	CASSQDAPGQGTTNWAKNIQYF	TGCGCCAGCAGCCAAGACGCCCCGGGACAGGGGACAACCAATTGGGCCAAAAACATTCAGTACTTC
NA	NA	TRBV28	TRBJ2-7	CASRTAGQKNYEQYF	TGTGCCAGCAGGACTGCGGGACAGAAAAACTACGAGCAGTACTTC
NA	many	TRBV11-2	TRBJ1-4	CASSFRFGGNEKLFF	TGTGCCAGCAGCTTTCGATTTGGGGGGAATGAAAAACTGTTTTTT
TRBD1	NA	TRBV5-5	TRBJ2-5	CASSSLTGVGETQYF	TGTGCCAGCAGCTCCTTGACAGGGGTTGGAGAGACCCAGTACTTC
TRBD1	many	TRBV2	TRBJ2-3	CASYQGARSTDTQYF	TGTGCCAGCTATCAGGGGGCGCGCAGCACAGATACGCAGTATTTT
TRBD1	many	TRBV10-3	TRBJ2-3	CAISEWTGNTDTQYF	TGTGCCATCAGTGAGTGGACAGGGAACACAGATACGCAGTATTTT
NA	NA	TRBV20-1	TRBJ2-1	CSARGGGRVNEQFF	TGCAGTGCTAGAGGCGGGGGCAGGGTCAATGAGCAGTTCTTC
NA	many	TRBV5-1	TRBJ2-1	CASSFWDQKGEGQFF	TGCGCCAGCAGCTTTTGGGACCAAAAAGGCGAGGGGCAGTTCTTC
TRBD1	NA	TRBV6-1	TRBJ1-3	CASSRRQGGSGNTIYF	TGTGCCAGCAGTCGTCGACAGGGTGGATCTGGAAACACCATATATTTT
NA	many	TRBV20-1	TRBJ2-7	CSASVPGHPSYEQYF	TGCAGTGCTAGTGTACCGGGACACCCCTCCTACGAGCAGTACTTC
TRBD2	few	TRBV28	TRBJ2-3	CASSVTSGMDKSTDTQYF	TGTGCCAGCAGTGTAACTAGCGGGATGGATAAGAGCACAGATACGCAGTATTTT
NA	many	TRBV7-2	TRBJ1-1	CASSSGRNTEAFF	TGTGCCAGCAGCTCCGGTCGGAACACTGAAGCTTTCTTT
NA	few	TRBV29-1	TRBJ2-3	CSVLPNSIDTQYF	TGCAGCGTTCTTCCCAACAGTATAGATACGCAGTATTTT
NA	few	TRBV4-2	TRBJ1-1	CASSKGSGVNTEAFF	TGTGCCAGCAGCAAGGGCAGCGGGGTGAACACTGAAGCTTTCTTT
NA	many	TRBV20-1	TRBJ2-2	CSARPNRDTGELFF	TGCAGTGCTAGACCGAACAGGGACACCGGGGAGCTGTTTTTT
NA	many	TRBV29-1	TRBJ2-2	CSVERGGGTGELFF	TGCAGCGTTGAAAGAGGGGGAGGGACCGGGGAGCTGTTTTTT
TRBD2	many	TRBV20-1	TRBJ2-1	CSPTESGGGNEQFF	TGCAGCCCAACAGAAAGCGGGGGAGGGAATGAGCAGTTCTTC
TRBD2	NA	TRBV2	TRBJ2-1	CASSGTSESSYNEQFF	TGTGCCAGCAGTGGGACTAGCGAGAGCTCCTACAATGAGCAGTTCTTC
NA	few	TRBV12-3/TRBV12-4	TRBJ1-3	CASSLGQGSGNTIYF	TGTGCCAGCAGTTTAGGTCAGGGCTCCGGAAACACCATATATTTT